This TCR beta chain emerged from a study of T cell changes during pregnancy in multiple sclerosis. Produced via immunoSEQ multiplex PCR; TCRdb's table is partial and in-frame only. Found here are around 100,000 clones, more than 90% of them singletons; the top ten hold about 1.3%. CDR1 is MNHNS, CDR2 SASEGT, per germline. The CDR3 totals 13 residues. V was trimmed by 8 bases and J by 8 bases, leaving 18 bases between them. The starting material was peripheral blood, obtained in the second trimester of pregnancy. The TCR comes from a female donor with multiple sclerosis, enrolled in a pregnancy study. The gene calls are TRBV6-1 and TRBJ1-2, with D maybe TRBD1 (6 bases). The CDR3 protein is CASEAGAKGGYTF. CDR3 bases: TGTGCCAGCGAAGCGGGGGCGAAGGGGGGCTACACCTTC.